The 15 T cell receptor beta chains listed next were all sequenced from one sample in a study of OX40 agonist ivuxolimab in advanced cancers. Libraries were prepared by immunoSEQ multiplex PCR; TCRdb keeps only in-frame clonotypes and omits some of them. Among tens of thousands of clones listed, 85% were seen once. The source was CD4+ or CD8+ T cells sorted from blood, collected in a trial of the OX40 agonist ivuxolimab. The receptors derive from an adult with an advanced solid tumor such as melanoma, head and neck, liver or kidney cancer.

The chain has TRBV5-5 and TRBJ2-3; the D is unclear. Deletions cut 1 base from V and 1 base from J, with 10 bases between. The CDR3 contains 15 residues. Germline V CDR1 and CDR2: SGHKS, YYEKEE (reference sequence). The CDR3 DNA reads TGTGCCAGCAGCTTGATGTTTGGGGGCACAGATACGCAGTATTTT. Its translation: CASSLMFGGTDTQYF.

V and J are TRBV11-1 and TRBJ1-3; the match to TRBD1 covers 9 bases. CDR1 is SGHAT, CDR2 FQDESV, per germline (reference sequence). The CDR3 loop spans 15 amino acids. The trim removed 5 bases at V and 2 bases at J, leaving 4 bases unmatched. CDR3 region: CASSPGQGAGNTIYF. CDR3 DNA sequence: TGTGCCAGCAGCCCGGGACAGGGAGCTGGAAACACCATATATTTT.

V and J are TRBV4-1 and TRBJ1-1; possible D gene TRBD1, 6 bases. Per germline, CDR1 MGHRA and CDR2 YSYEKL. The V end lost 0 bases, the J end lost 6 bases, and 11 bases lay between the germline ends. The CDR3 runs to 14 residues. Here the CDR3 reads CASSQDSGAPEAFF. The CDR3 nucleotides are TGCGCCAGCAGCCAAGACTCGGGGGCGCCTGAAGCTTTCTTT.

This clone has more than one count but fewer than ten. V and J are TRBV11-2 and TRBJ2-3; 8 bases are shared with TRBD2. Losses at the gene ends were 5 bases for V and 8 bases for J; bases not matched to a gene: 0. The CDR3 is 11 residues long. Germline V CDR1 and CDR2: SGHAT, FQNNGV. CDR3: CASSRGGTQYF. The CDR3 DNA follows: TGTGCCAGCAGCCGGGGGGGTACGCAGTATTTT.

In this sample, this clone turned up a few times. This sequence joins TRBV2 and TRBJ1-6; 8 bases map to TRBD1. The CDR3 consists of 15 residues. With V trimmed by 5 bases and J by 7 bases, 7 bases remained unmatched. Germline V gene lookup returns CDR1 SNHLY and CDR2 FYNNEI. CDR3 residues: CASSLTGGSNSPLHF. As DNA, the CDR3 is TGTGCCAGCAGTTTAACAGGGGGATCGAATTCACCCCTCCACTTT.

As for this clone: This sample also contains other DNA sequences that code for the same CDR3. The chain couples TRBV11-2 to TRBJ2-3; TRBD1 matches at 9 bases. V shed 4 bases, J shed 1 base, and the junction held 3 bases outside the gene matches. This CDR3 is built from 15 residues. Per germline, CDR1 SGHAT and CDR2 FQNNGV. The CDR3 DNA follows: TGTGCCAGCAGCTCGGGACAGGGAGGCACAGATACGCAGTATTTT. Its translation is CASSSGQGGTDTQYF. The full variable domain, its missing parts supplied by reference TRBV11-2 and TRBJ2-3, is EAGVAQSPRYKIIEKRQSVAFWCNPISGHATLYWYQQILGQGPKLLIQFQNNGVVDDSQLPKDRFSAERLKGVDSTLKIQPAKLEDSAVYLCASSSGQGGTDTQYFGPGTRLTVL.

The chain links TRBV15 to TRBJ2-3, with a tentative D call TRBD2 (5 bases). V was shortened by 3 bases and J by 0 bases, with 10 bases between the two germline ends. Germline values: CDR1 LNHNV, CDR2 YYDKDF (reference sequence). The CDR3 is 15 amino acids. CDR3 loop: CATSSNGESTDTQYF. The DNA of the CDR3 is TGTGCCACCAGCAGTAACGGGGAGAGCACAGATACGCAGTATTTT.

V is TRBV6-6 and J is TRBJ1-3; D is ambiguous. The CDR3 runs 15 residues. With 2 bases removed from V and 2 bases from J, the gap between germline ends came to 10 bases. Germline V gene data show CDR1 as MNHNY and CDR2 as SVGAGI (reference sequence). CDR3 DNA: TGTGCCAGCAGTTACCAACTGGCGGCTGGAAACACCATATATTTT. It encodes CASSYQLAAGNTIYF.

The chain joins TRBV7-3 to TRBJ2-1; maybe TRBD2 (6 bases). CDR1 and CDR2 (germline): SGHTA, FQGTGA. Trimming removed 5 bases from V and 9 bases from J, with 11 bases in between. CDR3 length: 12 residues. The DNA for the CDR3 is TGTGCCAGCAGCCCGCCGGAGGGTGAGCAGTTCTTC. Protein sequence: CASSPPEGEQFF. Looking up the rest from reference TRBV7-3 and TRBJ2-1 gives the full variable domain: GAGVSQTPSNKVTEKGKYVELRCDPISGHTALYWYRQSLGQGPEFLIYFQGTGAADDSGLPNDRFFAVRPEGSVSTLKIQRTERGDSAVYLCASSPPEGEQFFGPGTRLTVL.

V usage is TRBV28 and J usage is TRBJ1-1; D remains unclear. The CDR3 covers 13 residues. V lost 3 bases and J lost 8, with 13 bases in between. Looked up from germline, CDR1 is MDHEN and CDR2 is SYDVKM. CDR3 bases: TGTGCCAGCAGTTTTACGGCCTCAAAGGAAGCTTTCTTT. This translates into CASSFTASKEAFF.

The genes are TRBV7-9 and TRBJ1-1; D unclear. Germline V gene sequence: CDR1 SEHNR, CDR2 FQNEAQ (reference sequence). V was clipped by 2 bases and J by 6 bases, with 7 bases between them. This CDR3 is built from 12 residues. DNA for the CDR3: TGTGCCAGCAGCTTAACTTCCTCTGAAGCTTTCTTT. Encoded protein: CASSLTSSEAFF.

The CDR3 sequence: CAITPGGKSSYEQYF. CDR3 DNA: TGTGCCATCACTCCCGGCGGGAAGAGCTCCTACGAGCAGTACTTC. The chain combines TRBV10-3 with TRBJ2-7; D possibly corresponds to TRBD2 (6 bases). CDR1 ENHRY and CDR2 SYGVKD come from the germline V gene. V lost 7 bases, J lost 0 bases, and 16 bases lay in between. This CDR3 contains 15 residues.

V is TRBV11-3 and J is TRBJ1-6; 10 bases line up with TRBD1. In germline, CDR1 is SGHNT, CDR2 YENEEA. CDR3 length equals 14 residues. Trimming removed 5 bases from V and 9 bases from J; junction bases left unmatched: 4. Written as DNA, the CDR3 is TGTGCCAGCAGCCGGGACAGGGGACCTTCACCCCTCCACTTT. This translates into CASSRDRGPSPLHF.

J is TRBJ1-6 and V is TRBV2; D gene uncertain. Germline V CDR1 and CDR2: SNHLY, FYNNEI. Trimming took 2 bases from V and 5 from J, leaving 10 bases between them. This CDR3 spans 15 amino acids. The CDR3 loop reads CASSENNPHNSPLHF. CDR3 DNA sequence: TGTGCCAGCAGTGAAAACAACCCCCATAATTCACCCCTCCACTTT.

J is TRBJ1-6 and V is TRBV28; 10 nucleotides agree with TRBD1. Germline V gene lookup returns CDR1 MDHEN and CDR2 SYDVKM. The CDR3 is 15 residues long. The V segment lost 1 base and the J segment 7 bases; nucleotides outside the gene matches: 1. The chain's CDR3 is CASSLSGQGNSPLHF. The CDR3 nucleotides read TGTGCCAGCAGTTTATCGGGACAGGGGAATTCACCCCTCCACTTT.